The rows below give T cell receptor beta chains drawn from one sample of a study of shared clonotypes between healthy human individuals. Some clones are missing from TCRdb's copy, which holds only in-frame ones; the method was immunoSEQ multiplex PCR. The sample lists approximately 1,500,000 clones; 95% to 99% were seen once. The material sequenced was naive CD4+ T cells sorted from blood. The receptors derive from a man aged 25-45 years in good health. The CDR3 runs from the conserved cysteine through the conserved F or W. Each record gives: D gene, V gene, clone size, J gene, CDR3 DNA, CDR3 protein. A D gene is named only where the DNA matches it firmly. Size tells how often a clone was seen (once, few, many) or the class of an expanded clone, and some rows leave it out.

D: NA; V: TRBV28; size: NA; J: TRBJ1-2; DNA: TGTGCCAGCAGTGATATCAGGGGTGGCTACACCTTC; CDR3: CASSDIRGGYTF
D: NA; V: TRBV13; size: NA; J: TRBJ2-3; DNA: TGTGCCAGCAGCACTTTTTTGGATACGCAGTATTTT; CDR3: CASSTFLDTQYF
D: NA; V: TRBV2; size: NA; J: TRBJ2-5; DNA: TGTGCCAGCAGCTCAGGGAAGGCACTGTACCAAGAGACCCAGTACTTC; CDR3: CASSSGKALYQETQYF
D: TRBD2; V: TRBV5-1; size: NA; J: TRBJ2-2; DNA: TGCGCCAGCAGCTTGGACGGGACTAGCATACCCGGGGAGCTGTTTTTT; CDR3: CASSLDGTSIPGELFF
D: NA; V: TRBV19; size: NA; J: TRBJ2-1; DNA: TGTGCCAGTAATAGGCACAATGAGCAGTTCTTC; CDR3: CASNRHNEQFF
D: NA; V: TRBV29-1; size: once; J: TRBJ2-7; DNA: TGCAGCGTCACAGGTATGGACGAGCAGTACTTC; CDR3: CSVTGMDEQYF
D: TRBD2; V: TRBV9; size: NA; J: TRBJ2-1; DNA: TGTGCCAGCAGCGCCTACCTCACTAGCGGGAGATCCAATGAGCAGTTCTTC; CDR3: CASSAYLTSGRSNEQFF
D: TRBD2; V: TRBV7-2; size: NA; J: TRBJ2-2; DNA: TGTGCCAGCAACCCTAGCGGGAGGGGGGAGCTGTTTTTT; CDR3: CASNPSGRGELFF
D: NA; V: TRBV5-6; size: NA; J: TRBJ1-4; DNA: TGTGCCAGCAGTCACAGGGCTTCCAGCACTAATGAAAAACTGTTTTTT; CDR3: CASSHRASSTNEKLFF
D: NA; V: TRBV10-1; size: NA; J: TRBJ1-1; DNA: TGCGCCAGCAGTGAGGTTCGTGACAGCGATAAAGCTTTCTTT; CDR3: CASSEVRDSDKAFF
D: NA; V: TRBV19; size: NA; J: TRBJ2-2; DNA: TGTGCCAGTAGTATTCAACTCACGAACACCGGGGAGCTGTTTTTT; CDR3: CASSIQLTNTGELFF
D: TRBD2; V: TRBV6-1; size: NA; J: TRBJ2-1; DNA: TGTGCCAGCAGTGAGTCTAGCGGGGCCCCTTTGGAGCAGTTCTTC; CDR3: CASSESSGAPLEQFF